This T cell receptor (beta chain) was profiled in a study of blood T cell repertoires in COVID-19. Study overall: The United States, Italy and Spain provided the acute and convalescent COVID-19 samples. PBMCs, B-cell-depleted T cells, or T cells provided the cDNA or gDNA that made up the material.

Authors' analysis steps: Reference gene primers were amplified, and this amplification served to estimate nucleated cell counts. Produced via immunoSEQ multiplex PCR; TCRdb's table is partial and in-frame only. Clonal size and the V and J genes are those of that table, whereas D and trimming came from the DNA. The sample lists tens of thousands of clones; around nine tenths were seen once. Sequencing was performed on peripheral blood. This receptor was obtained from a man aged 70-80 years with acute or convalescent COVID-19.

The CDR3, as DNA: TGTGCCAGCAGTGAGGGGGACAGGGTAGCCAAAAACATTCAGTACTTC. Translating gives CASSEGDRVAKNIQYF. This rearrangement joins TRBV2 to TRBJ2-4; 9 bases align to TRBD1. Germline loops: CDR1 SNHLY, CDR2 FYNNEI. V gave up 3 bases and J gave up 0 bases; unmatched junction bases: 3. CDR3 size: 16 residues.